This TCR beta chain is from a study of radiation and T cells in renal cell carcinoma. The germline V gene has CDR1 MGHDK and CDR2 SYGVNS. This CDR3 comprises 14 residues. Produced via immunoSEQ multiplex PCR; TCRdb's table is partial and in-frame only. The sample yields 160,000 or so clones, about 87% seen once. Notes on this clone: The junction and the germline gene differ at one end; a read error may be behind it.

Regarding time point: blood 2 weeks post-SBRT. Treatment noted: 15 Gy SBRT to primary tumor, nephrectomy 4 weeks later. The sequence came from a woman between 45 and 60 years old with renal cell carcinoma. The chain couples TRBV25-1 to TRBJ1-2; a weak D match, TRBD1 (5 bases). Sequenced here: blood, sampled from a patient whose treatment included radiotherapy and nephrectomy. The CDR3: CVSSEFRVGYGYTF. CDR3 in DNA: TGTGTCAGCAGTGAATTCAGGGTTGGCTATGGCTACACCTTC.